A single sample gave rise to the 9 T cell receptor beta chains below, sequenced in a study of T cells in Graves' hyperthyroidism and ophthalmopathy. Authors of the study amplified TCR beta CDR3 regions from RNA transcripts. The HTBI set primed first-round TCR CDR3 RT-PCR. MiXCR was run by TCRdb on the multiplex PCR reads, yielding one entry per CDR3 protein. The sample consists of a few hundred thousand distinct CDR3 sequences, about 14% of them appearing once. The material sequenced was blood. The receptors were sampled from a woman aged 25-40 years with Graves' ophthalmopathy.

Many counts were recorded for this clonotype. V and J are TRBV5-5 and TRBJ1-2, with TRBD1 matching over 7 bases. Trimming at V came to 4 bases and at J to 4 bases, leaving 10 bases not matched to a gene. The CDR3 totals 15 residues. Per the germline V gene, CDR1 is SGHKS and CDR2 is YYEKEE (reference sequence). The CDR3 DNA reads TGTGCCAGCAGCACAGCCGGGACAGATCGCTATGGCTACACCTTC. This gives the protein CASSTAGTDRYGYTF. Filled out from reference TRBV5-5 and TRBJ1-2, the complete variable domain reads DAGVTQSPTHLIKTRGQQVTLRCSPISGHKSVSWYQQVLGQGPQFIFQYYEKEERGRGNFPDRFSARQFPNYSSELNVNALLLGDSALYLCASSTAGTDRYGYTFGSGTRLTVV.

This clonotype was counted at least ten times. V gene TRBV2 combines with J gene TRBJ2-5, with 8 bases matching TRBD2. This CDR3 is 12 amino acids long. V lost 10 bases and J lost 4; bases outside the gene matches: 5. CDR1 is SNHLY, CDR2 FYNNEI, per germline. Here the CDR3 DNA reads TGTGCCACAACGGGGGGGGGAGAGACCCAGTACTTC. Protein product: CATTGGGETQYF.

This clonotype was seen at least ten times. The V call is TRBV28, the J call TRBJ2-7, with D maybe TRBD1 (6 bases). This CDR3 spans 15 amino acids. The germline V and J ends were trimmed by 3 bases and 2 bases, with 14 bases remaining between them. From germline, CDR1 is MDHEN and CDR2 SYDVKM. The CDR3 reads CASSFPRQAPYEQYF. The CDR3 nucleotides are TGTGCCAGCAGTTTCCCCCGACAGGCCCCCTACGAGCAGTACTTC.

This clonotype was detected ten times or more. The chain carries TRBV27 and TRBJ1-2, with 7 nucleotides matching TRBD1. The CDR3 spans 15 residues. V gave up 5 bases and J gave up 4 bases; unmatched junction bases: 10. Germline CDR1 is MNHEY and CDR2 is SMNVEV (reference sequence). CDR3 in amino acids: CASSTTGNRRYGYTF. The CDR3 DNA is TGTGCCAGCAGTACGACAGGGAATCGTCGCTATGGCTACACCTTC.

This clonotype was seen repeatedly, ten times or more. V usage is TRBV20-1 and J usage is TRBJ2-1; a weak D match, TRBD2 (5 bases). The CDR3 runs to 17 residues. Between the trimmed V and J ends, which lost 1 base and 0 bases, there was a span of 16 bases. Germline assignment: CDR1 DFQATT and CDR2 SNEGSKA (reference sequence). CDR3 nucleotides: TGCAGTGCTAGAGGTGCGAGCGGACGCTTCTCCTACAATGAGCAGTTCTTC. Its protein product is CSARGASGRFSYNEQFF.

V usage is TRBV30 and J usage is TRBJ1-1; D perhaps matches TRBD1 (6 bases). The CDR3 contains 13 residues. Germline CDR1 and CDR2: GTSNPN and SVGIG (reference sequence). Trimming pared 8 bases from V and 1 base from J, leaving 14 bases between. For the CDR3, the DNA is TGTGCCAGAACAGGGTCCGGGAACACTGAAGCTTTCTTT. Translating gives CARTGSGNTEAFF.

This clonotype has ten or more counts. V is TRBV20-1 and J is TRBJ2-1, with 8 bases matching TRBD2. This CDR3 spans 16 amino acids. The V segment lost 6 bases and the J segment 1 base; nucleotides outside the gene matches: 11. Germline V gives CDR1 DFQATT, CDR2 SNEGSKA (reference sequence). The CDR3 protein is CSARGRGGISYNEQFF. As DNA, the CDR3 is TGCAGTGCACGGGGTCGCGGGGGGATTTCCTACAATGAGCAGTTCTTC.

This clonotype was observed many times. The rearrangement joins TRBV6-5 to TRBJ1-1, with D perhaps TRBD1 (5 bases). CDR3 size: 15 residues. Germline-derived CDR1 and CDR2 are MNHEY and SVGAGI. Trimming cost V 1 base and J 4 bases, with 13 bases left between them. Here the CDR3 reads CASSYLSQGGTEAFF. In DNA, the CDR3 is TGTGCCAGCAGTTACTTATCCCAGGGCGGCACTGAAGCTTTCTTT.

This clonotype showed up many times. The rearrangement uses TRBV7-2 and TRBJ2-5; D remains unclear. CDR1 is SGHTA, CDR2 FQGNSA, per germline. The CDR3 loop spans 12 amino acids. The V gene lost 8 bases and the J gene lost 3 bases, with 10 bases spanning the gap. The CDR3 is CASGISEETQYF. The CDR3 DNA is TGTGCCAGCGGAATATCAGAAGAGACCCAGTACTTC.